This T cell receptor beta chain derives from a study of shared clonotypes between healthy human individuals. As regards this clone: Its specificity is not known. Compared with germline, one end of the junction differs, possibly owing to a read error.

Notes on the study in general: A limitation of the genetic and exposure-history diversity represented arose from few donors.

Germline V gene data show CDR1 as GTSNPN and CDR2 as SVGIG (reference sequence). This CDR3 has 13 residues. Several immunoSEQ plates received, in even portions, the genomic DNA of each subset. This table comes from immunoSEQ multiplex PCR, and its TCRdb copy is limited to in-frame clones, with some not included. The profile covers 450,000 or so clones, with more than 70% appearing a single time and about 11% taken by the ten largest. Source material: PBMCs. The source is a woman aged 35 to 49 in good health. Some clones in this sample may be carry-over from other donors' samples. V usage is TRBV30 and J usage is TRBJ1-4, with a weak D call TRBD1 (6 bases). CDR3 in DNA: TGTGCCCAGGCGGGGGGCACTAATGAAAAACTGCTTTTT. This gives the protein CAQAGGTNEKLLF. Complete variable domain (other parts from reference TRBV30 and TRBJ1-4): SQTIHQWPATLVQPVGSPLSLECTVEGTSNPNLYWYRQAAGRGLQLLFYSVGIGQISSEVPQNLSASRPQDRQFILSSKKLLLSDSGFYLCAQAGGTNEKLLFGSGTQLSVL.